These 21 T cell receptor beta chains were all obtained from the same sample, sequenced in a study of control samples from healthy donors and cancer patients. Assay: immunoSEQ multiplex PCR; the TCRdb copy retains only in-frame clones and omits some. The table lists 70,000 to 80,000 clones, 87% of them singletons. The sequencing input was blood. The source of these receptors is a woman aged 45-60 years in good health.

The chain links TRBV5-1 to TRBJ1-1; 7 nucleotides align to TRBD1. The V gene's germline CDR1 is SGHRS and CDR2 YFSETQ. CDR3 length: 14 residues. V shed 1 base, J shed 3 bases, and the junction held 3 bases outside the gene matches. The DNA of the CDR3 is TGCGCCAGCAGCTTGAAGGGGGCGGACACTGAAGCTTTCTTT. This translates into CASSLKGADTEAFF.

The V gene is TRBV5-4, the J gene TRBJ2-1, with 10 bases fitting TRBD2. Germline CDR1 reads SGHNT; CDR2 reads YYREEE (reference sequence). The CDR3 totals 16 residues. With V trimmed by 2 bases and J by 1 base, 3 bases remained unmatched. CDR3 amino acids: CASSLAGGISYNEQFF. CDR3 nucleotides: TGTGCCAGCAGCTTAGCGGGAGGGATATCCTACAATGAGCAGTTCTTC.

CDR3 in DNA: TGCGCCAGCAGCCCGGGGTCGCGGGGCACTGAAGCTTTCTTT. Protein product: CASSPGSRGTEAFF. The chain combines TRBV5-1 with TRBJ1-1; D uncertain. With 4 bases removed from V and 4 bases from J, the gap between germline ends came to 14 bases. Per the germline V gene, CDR1 is SGHRS and CDR2 is YFSETQ. The CDR3 is 14 residues long. The full variable domain, completed using reference TRBV5-1 and TRBJ1-1, is KAGVTQTPRYLIKTRGQQVTLSCSPISGHRSVSWYQQTPGQGLQFLFEYFSETQRNKGNFPGRFSGRQFSNSRSEMNVSTLELGDSALYLCASSPGSRGTEAFFGQGTRLTVV.

In DNA, the CDR3 is TGTGCCACTCGCCTCGGGAGGCCCCTCCAAGAGACCCAGTACTTC. Encoded protein: CATRLGRPLQETQYF. The chain couples TRBV5-8 to TRBJ2-5, with 7 nucleotides matching TRBD2. The CDR3 sequence is 15 residues long. Trimming removed 9 bases from V and 1 base from J; junction bases left unmatched: 12. Germline V gene sequence: CDR1 SGHTS, CDR2 YDEGEE. The whole variable domain, remainder taken from reference TRBV5-8 and TRBJ2-5, is EAGVTQSPTHLIKTRGQQATLRCSPISGHTSVYWYQQALGLGLQFLLWYDEGEERNRGNFPPRFSGRQFPNYSSELNVNALELEDSALYLCATRLGRPLQETQYFGPGTRLLVL.

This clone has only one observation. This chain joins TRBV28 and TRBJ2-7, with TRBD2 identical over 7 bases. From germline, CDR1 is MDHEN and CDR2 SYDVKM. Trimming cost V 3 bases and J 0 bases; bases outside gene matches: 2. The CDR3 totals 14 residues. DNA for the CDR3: TGTGCCAGCAGTTTTCAGCGGGGCTCCTACGAGCAGTACTTC. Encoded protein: CASSFQRGSYEQYF.

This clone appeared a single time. The CDR3 reads CASSLRVAPGGYTF. Here the CDR3 DNA reads TGTGCCAGCAGTCTCAGGGTCGCCCCGGGAGGCTACACCTTC. The chain recombines TRBV28 with TRBJ1-2, with D maybe TRBD1 (5 bases). Germline values: CDR1 MDHEN, CDR2 SYDVKM. The ends were cut back, 5 bases at V and 8 bases at J, with 18 bases in the middle. CDR3 length: 14 amino acids.

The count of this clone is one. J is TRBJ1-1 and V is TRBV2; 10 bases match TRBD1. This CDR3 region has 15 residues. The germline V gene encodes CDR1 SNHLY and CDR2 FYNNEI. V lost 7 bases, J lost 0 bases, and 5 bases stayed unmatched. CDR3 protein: CASIRDRGMNTEAFF. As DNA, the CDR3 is TGTGCCAGCATCAGGGACAGGGGAATGAACACTGAAGCTTTCTTT.

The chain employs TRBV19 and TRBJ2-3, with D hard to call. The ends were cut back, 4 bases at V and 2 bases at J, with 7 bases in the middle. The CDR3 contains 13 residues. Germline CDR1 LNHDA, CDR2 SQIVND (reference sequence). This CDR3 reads CASSTINTDTQYF. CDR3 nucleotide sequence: TGTGCCAGTAGTACAATCAACACAGATACGCAGTATTTT.

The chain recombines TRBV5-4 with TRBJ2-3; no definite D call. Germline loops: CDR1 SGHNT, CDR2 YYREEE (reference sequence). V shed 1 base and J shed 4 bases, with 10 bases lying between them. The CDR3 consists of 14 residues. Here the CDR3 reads CASSLRAQADTQYF. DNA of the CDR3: TGTGCCAGCAGCTTGCGAGCTCAGGCAGATACGCAGTATTTT.

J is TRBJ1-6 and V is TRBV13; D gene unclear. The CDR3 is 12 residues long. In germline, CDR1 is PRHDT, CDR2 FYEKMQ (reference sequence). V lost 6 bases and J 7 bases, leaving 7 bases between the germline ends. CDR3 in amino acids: CASSSPNSPLHF. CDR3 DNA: TGTGCCAGCAGTTCCCCCAATTCACCCCTCCACTTT.

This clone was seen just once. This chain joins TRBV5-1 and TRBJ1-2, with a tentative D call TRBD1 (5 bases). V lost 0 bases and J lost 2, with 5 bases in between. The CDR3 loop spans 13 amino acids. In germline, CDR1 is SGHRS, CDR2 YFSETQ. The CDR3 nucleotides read TGCGCCAGCAGCTTGGCAGGGAACTATGGCTACACCTTC. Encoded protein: CASSLAGNYGYTF.

CDR3 protein: CASSVWGGTNEKLFF. In DNA, the CDR3 is TGTGCCAGCAGCGTCTGGGGGGGTACTAATGAAAAACTGTTTTTT. The rearrangement joins TRBV9 to TRBJ1-4; maybe TRBD1 (5 bases). Looked up from germline, CDR1 is SGDLS and CDR2 is YYNGEE. CDR3 length: 15 residues. The V end lost 2 bases, the J end lost 2 bases, and 10 bases lay between the germline ends.

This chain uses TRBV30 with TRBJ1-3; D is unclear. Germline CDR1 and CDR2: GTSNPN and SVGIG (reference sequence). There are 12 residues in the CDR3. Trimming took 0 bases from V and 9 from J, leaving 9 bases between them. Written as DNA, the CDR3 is TGTGCCTGGAGTGTAACGGGAGGCACCATATATTTT. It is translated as CAWSVTGGTIYF.

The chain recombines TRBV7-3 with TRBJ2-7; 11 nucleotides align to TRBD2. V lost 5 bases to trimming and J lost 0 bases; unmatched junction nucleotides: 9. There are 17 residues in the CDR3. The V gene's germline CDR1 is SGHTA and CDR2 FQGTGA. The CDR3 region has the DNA TGTGCCAGCAGCCAAGGGGGACTAGCGGATAGCTCCTACGAGCAGTACTTC. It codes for CASSQGGLADSSYEQYF.

The CDR3 region has the DNA TGTGCCAGCAGCGTCCCCCGCCGGGGTAGGAGGGAGACCCAGTACTTC. The encoded protein is CASSVPRRGRRETQYF. The J gene is TRBJ2-5, the V gene TRBV7-8; D perhaps matches TRBD2 (5 bases). Germline V gives CDR1 SGHVS, CDR2 FQNEAQ. The germline V and J ends were trimmed by 5 bases and 5 bases, with 21 bases remaining between them. The CDR3 runs to 16 residues. Combining the CDR3 with reference TRBV7-8 and TRBJ2-5 gives the whole variable domain GAGVSQSPRYKVAKRGQDVALRCDPISGHVSLFWYQQALGQGPEFLTYFQNEAQLDKSGLPSDRFFAERPEGSVSTLKIQRTQQEDSAVYLCASSVPRRGRRETQYFGPGTRLLVL.

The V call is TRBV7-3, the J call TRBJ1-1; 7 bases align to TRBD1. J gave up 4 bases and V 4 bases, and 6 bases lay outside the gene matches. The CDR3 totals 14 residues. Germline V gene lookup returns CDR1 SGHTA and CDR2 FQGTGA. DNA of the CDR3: TGTGCCAGCAGCTACAGGGGTGGTGGCACTGAAGCTTTCTTT. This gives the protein CASSYRGGGTEAFF.

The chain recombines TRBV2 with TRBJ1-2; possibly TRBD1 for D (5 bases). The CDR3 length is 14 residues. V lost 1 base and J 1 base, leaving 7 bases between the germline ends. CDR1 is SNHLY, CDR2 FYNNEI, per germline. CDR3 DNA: TGTGCCAGCAGTGAAGGGGACCATAACTATGGCTACACCTTC. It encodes CASSEGDHNYGYTF.

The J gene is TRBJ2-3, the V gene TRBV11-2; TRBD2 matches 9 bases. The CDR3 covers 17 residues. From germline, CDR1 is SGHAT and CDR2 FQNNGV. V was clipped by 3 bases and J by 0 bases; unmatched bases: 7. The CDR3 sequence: CASSLTSTSGSTDTQYF. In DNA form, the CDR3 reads TGTGCCAGCAGCTTGACATCGACTAGCGGCAGCACAGATACGCAGTATTTT. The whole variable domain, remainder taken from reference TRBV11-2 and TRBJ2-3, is EAGVAQSPRYKIIEKRQSVAFWCNPISGHATLYWYQQILGQGPKLLIQFQNNGVVDDSQLPKDRFSAERLKGVDSTLKIQPAKLEDSAVYLCASSLTSTSGSTDTQYFGPGTRLTVL.

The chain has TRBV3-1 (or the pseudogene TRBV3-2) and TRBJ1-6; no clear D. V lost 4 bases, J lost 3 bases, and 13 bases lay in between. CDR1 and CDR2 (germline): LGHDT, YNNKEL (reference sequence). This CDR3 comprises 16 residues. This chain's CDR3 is CASSLQEKYYNSPLHF. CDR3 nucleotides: TGTGCCAGCAGCCTCCAGGAAAAGTACTATAATTCACCCCTCCACTTT.

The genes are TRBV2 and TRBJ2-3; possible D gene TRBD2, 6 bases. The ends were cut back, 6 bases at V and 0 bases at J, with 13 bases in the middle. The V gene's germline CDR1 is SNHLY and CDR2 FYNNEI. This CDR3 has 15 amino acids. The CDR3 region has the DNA TGTGCCAGCAGGGGGGGACTCCGGAGCACAGATACGCAGTATTTT. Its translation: CASRGGLRSTDTQYF.

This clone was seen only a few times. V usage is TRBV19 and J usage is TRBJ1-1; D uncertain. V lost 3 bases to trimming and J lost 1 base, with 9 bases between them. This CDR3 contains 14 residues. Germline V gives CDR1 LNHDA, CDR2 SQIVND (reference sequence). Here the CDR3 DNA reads TGTGCCAGTAGTATTCGTCGGGAGAACACTGAAGCTTTCTTT. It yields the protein CASSIRRENTEAFF.